Listed here is a single T cell receptor beta chain. Its antigen is unidentified. This CDR3 has 16 residues. Germline loops: CDR1 MNHNY, CDR2 SVGAGI (reference sequence). Trimming cost V 7 bases and J 0 bases, with 16 bases left between them. Expansion of antigen-specific CD4+ T cells with viral peptide pools was carried out by the ViraFEST assay before sequencing. Following 10 days of culture, CD4+ T cells were isolated. The cohort was immunized with two doses of either the BNT162b2 or mRNA-1273 vaccine. People in the vaccine group had not been infected with SARS-CoV-2 before, and their nucleocapsid antibodies were negative. Each culture well received roughly 1.9 million PBMC. These cells were then cultured in IMDM with 7.5 to 10 IU/ml IL-2 and 8.5 to 10 ug/ml peptides. Fresh IL-2-containing medium replaced half the medium on days 3 and 7. This entry is derived from a study of vaccination effects on CD4 cells after COVID-19. Whole-study findings and limits: Small numbers of convalescent patients limited the study. It also lacked early post-infection timepoints.

Only in-frame clones appear in the TCRdb table, and some are missing; sequencing was by immunoSEQ multiplex PCR. The sample has about 48,000 clones, around three quarters seen once. The rearrangement uses TRBV6-6 and TRBJ2-1; tentatively, D is TRBD1 (5 bases). The clonotype originates from a human donor who received a COVID-19 vaccine. The sample here was CD4+ T cells from PBMCs cultured with HCoV-OC43 spike peptides, taken after COVID-19 vaccination. Subset here: HCoV-OC43 spike overlapping peptide pool stimulation. CDR3 amino acids: CASTRQGRNSYNEQFF. CDR3 sequence (DNA): TGTGCCAGCACCCGGCAGGGCAGAAACTCCTACAATGAGCAGTTCTTC.